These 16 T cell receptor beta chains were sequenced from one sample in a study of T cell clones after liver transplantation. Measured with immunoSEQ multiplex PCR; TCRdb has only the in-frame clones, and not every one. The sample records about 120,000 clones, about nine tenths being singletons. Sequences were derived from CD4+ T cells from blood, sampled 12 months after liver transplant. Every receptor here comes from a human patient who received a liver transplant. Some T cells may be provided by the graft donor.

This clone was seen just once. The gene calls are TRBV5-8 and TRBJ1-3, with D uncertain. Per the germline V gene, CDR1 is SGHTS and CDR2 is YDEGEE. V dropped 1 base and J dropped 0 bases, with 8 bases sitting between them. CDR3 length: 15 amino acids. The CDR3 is CASSLRSISGNTIYF. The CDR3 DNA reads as TGTGCCAGCAGCTTGCGCTCGATCTCTGGAAACACCATATATTTT.

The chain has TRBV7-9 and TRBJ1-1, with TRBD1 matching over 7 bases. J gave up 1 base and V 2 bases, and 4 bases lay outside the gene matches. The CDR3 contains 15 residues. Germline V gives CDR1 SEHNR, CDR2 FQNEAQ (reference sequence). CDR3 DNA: TGTGCCAGCAGCTTATCACAGGGGAAGAACACTGAAGCTTTCTTT. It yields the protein CASSLSQGKNTEAFF.

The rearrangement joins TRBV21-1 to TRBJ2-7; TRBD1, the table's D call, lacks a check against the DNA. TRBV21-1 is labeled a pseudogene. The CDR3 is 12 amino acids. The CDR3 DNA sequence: TGTGCCGGTCGGACAGGGCTCCCTGAGCAGTACTTC. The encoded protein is CAGRTGLPEQYF.

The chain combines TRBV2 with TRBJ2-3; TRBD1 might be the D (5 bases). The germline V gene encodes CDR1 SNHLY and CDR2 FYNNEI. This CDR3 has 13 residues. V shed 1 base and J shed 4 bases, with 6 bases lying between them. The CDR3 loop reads CASSEGGSDTQYF. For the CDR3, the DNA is TGTGCCAGCAGTGAAGGGGGCTCAGATACGCAGTATTTT.

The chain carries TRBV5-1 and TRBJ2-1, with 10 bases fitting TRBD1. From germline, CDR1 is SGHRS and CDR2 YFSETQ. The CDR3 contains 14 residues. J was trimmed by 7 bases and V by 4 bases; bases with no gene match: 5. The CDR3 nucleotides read TGCGCCAGCAGCGGACAGGGGGGTACGAATGAGCAGTTCTTC. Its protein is CASSGQGGTNEQFF.

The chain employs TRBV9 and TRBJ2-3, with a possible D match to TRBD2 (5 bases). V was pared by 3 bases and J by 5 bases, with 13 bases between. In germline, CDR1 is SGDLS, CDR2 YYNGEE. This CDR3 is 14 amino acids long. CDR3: CASSGGLGEDTQYF. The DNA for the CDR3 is TGTGCCAGCAGCGGCGGGCTCGGGGAAGATACGCAGTATTTT.

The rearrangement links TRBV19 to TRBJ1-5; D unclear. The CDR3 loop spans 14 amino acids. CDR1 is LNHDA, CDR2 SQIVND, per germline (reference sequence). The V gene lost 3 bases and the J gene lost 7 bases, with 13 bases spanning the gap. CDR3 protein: CASSMGYLGQPQHF. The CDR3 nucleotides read TGTGCCAGTAGTATGGGGTACTTAGGACAGCCCCAGCATTTT.

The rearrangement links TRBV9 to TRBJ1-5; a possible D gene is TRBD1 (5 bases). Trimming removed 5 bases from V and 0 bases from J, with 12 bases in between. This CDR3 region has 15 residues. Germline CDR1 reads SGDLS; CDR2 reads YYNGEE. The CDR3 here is CASSASGASNQPQHF. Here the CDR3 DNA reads TGTGCCAGCAGTGCATCTGGGGCTAGCAATCAGCCCCAGCATTTT.

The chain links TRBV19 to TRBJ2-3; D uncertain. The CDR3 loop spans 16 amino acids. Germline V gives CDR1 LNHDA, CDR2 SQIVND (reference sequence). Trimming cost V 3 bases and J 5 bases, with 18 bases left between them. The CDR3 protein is CASSISFGGRRDTQYF. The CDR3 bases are TGTGCCAGTAGTATTTCCTTTGGCGGTAGAAGAGATACGCAGTATTTT.

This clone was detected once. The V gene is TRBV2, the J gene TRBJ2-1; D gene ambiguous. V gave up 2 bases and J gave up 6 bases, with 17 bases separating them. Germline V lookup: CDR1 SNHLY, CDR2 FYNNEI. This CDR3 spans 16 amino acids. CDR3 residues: CASSELGQSTPNEQFF. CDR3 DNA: TGTGCCAGCAGTGAACTAGGGCAGAGCACCCCCAATGAGCAGTTCTTC. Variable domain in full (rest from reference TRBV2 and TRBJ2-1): EPEVTQTPSHQVTQMGQEVILRCVPISNHLYFYWYRQILGQKVEFLVSFYNNEISEKSEIFDDQFSVERPDGSNFTLKIRSTKLEDSAMYFCASSELGQSTPNEQFFGPGTRLTVL.

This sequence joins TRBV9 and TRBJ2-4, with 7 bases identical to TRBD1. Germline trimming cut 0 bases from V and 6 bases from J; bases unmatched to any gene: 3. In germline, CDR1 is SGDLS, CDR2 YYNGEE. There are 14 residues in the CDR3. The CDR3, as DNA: TGTGCCAGCAGCGTAGGGACAGGAATAAACATTCAGTACTTC. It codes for CASSVGTGINIQYF.

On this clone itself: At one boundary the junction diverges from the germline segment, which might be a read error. CDR3 sequence (DNA): TGTGCCAGCAGCTTAGGCCTGCTAGCGGGAGCATTGGAGGACTTC. Protein: CASSLGLLAGALEDF. The chain is built from TRBV7-2 and TRBJ2-5; 10 nucleotides line up with TRBD2. The CDR3 is 15 amino acids. Germline values: CDR1 SGHTA, CDR2 FQGNSA. The full variable domain, completed using reference TRBV7-2 and TRBJ2-5, is GAGVSQSPSNKVTEKGKDVELRCDPISGHTALYWYRQSLGQGLEFLIYFQGNSAPDKSGLPSDRFSAERTGGSVSTLTIQRTQQEDSAVYLCASSLGLLAGALEDFGPGTRLLVL.

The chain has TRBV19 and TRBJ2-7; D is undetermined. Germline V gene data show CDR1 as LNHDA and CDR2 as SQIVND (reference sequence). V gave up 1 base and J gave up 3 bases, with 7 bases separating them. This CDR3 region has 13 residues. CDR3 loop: CASSIGAYYEQYF. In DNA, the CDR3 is TGTGCCAGTAGTATAGGGGCCTACTACGAGCAGTACTTC.

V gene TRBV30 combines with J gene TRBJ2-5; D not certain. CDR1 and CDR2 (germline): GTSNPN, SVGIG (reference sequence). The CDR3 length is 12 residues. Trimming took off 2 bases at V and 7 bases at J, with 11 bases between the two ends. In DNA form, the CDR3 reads TGTGCCTGGAGTATAGGTACGGGGACCCAGTACTTC. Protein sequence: CAWSIGTGTQYF.

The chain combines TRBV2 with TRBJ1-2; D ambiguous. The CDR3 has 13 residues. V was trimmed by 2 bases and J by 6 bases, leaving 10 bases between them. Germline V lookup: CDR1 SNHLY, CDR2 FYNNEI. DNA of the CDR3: TGTGCCAGCAGTGAACGGGCCGCCGATGGCTACACCTTC. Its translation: CASSERAADGYTF.

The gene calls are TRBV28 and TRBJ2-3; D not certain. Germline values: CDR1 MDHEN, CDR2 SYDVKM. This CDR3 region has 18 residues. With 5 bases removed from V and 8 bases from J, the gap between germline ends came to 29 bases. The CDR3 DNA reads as TGTGCCAGCAGTCTCCCTCCCCTTGGGCCTCGTTCGTCTCGTACGCAGTATTTT. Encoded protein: CASSLPPLGPRSSRTQYF. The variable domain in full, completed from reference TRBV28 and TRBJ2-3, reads DVKVTQSSRYLVKRTGEKVFLECVQDMDHENMFWYRQDPGLGLRLIYFSYDVKMKEKGDIPEGYSVSREKKERFSLILESASTNQTSMYLCASSLPPLGPRSSRTQYFGPGTRLTVL.